Below, 21 T cell receptor beta chains from the same sample are listed, as sequenced in a study of long-term antiretroviral therapy in people with HIV. They ran version v3.0 of the immunoSEQ assay at survey level. Sequenced by immunoSEQ multiplex PCR; TCRdb stores in-frame clones only, minus some. The sample yields about 20,000 clones, 76% seen once. The sequenced sample was unsorted PBMCs, obtained nearly 2.6 years before starting antiretroviral therapy. Source of these receptors: a woman between 50 and 59 years old with HIV.

The chain links TRBV11-2 to TRBJ2-5; D unclear. The CDR3 extends over 14 amino acids. Germline lookup yields CDR1 SGHAT and CDR2 FQNNGV. The V and J ends lost 1 base and 7 bases respectively, with 13 bases between them. CDR3 coding DNA: TGTGCCAGCAGCTTAGGGTCTGGCCCGACGACCCAGTACTTC. This gives the protein CASSLGSGPTTQYF.

J is TRBJ2-7 and V is TRBV15; D might be TRBD1 (6 bases). The CDR3 runs 12 residues. Looked up from germline, CDR1 is LNHNV and CDR2 is YYDKDF (reference sequence). The V end was cut by 7 bases, the J end by 6 bases, with 13 bases between. The CDR3: CATMAETGEQYV. DNA of the CDR3: TGTGCCACCATGGCAGAGACAGGCGAGCAGTACGTC.

The gene calls are TRBV5-1 and TRBJ1-2; D ambiguous. Germline V CDR1 and CDR2: SGHRS, YFSETQ. This CDR3 contains 15 residues. Trimming took 0 bases from V and 1 from J, leaving 10 bases between them. The CDR3 protein is CASSLDPTDNYGYTF. The CDR3 DNA reads TGCGCCAGCAGCTTGGACCCCACAGATAACTATGGCTACACCTTC.

This clone was detected once. V is TRBV30 and J is TRBJ2-1; 10 bases agree with TRBD2. The CDR3 contains 15 residues. Germline CDR1 reads GTSNPN; CDR2 reads SVGIG (reference sequence). After removal of 2 bases from V and 7 bases from J, the junction contained 8 bases not matched to a gene. The CDR3 bases are TGTGCCTGGAGTCTTCTAGCGGGGGCCGGGAATGAGCAGTTCTTC. As protein: CAWSLLAGAGNEQFF.

The genes are TRBV10-3 and TRBJ2-2; 11 positions agree with TRBD1. The CDR3 totals 16 residues. Looked up from germline, CDR1 is ENHRY and CDR2 is SYGVKD. The V and J ends lost 7 bases and 5 bases, in that order; junction bases with no gene match: 9. The CDR3 DNA sequence: TGTGCCATCACCCCGGGACAGGGGGGTTGGACCGGGGAGCTGTTTTTT. The encoded protein is CAITPGQGGWTGELFF.

The chain carries TRBV10-1 and TRBJ2-7, with a weak D call TRBD2 (5 bases). CDR1 and CDR2 from the germline V gene are WNHNN and SYGVQD (reference sequence). With 0 bases removed from V and 4 bases from J, the gap between germline ends came to 7 bases. The CDR3 is made up of 13 amino acids. In DNA form, the CDR3 reads TGCGCCAGCAGTGAGTCGCCGGGGTACGAGCAGTACTTC. This sequence encodes CASSESPGYEQYF.

Here the CDR3 reads CASSLDGFQGGHGYTF. DNA for the CDR3: TGTGCCAGCAGTCTCGACGGCTTTCAGGGAGGCCATGGCTACACCTTC. The V gene is TRBV28, the J gene TRBJ1-2; D perhaps matches TRBD1 (5 bases). Trimming pared 5 bases from V and 6 bases from J, leaving 22 bases between. CDR3 length equals 16 residues. CDR1 and CDR2 from the germline V gene are MDHEN and SYDVKM.

The chain joins TRBV6-6 to TRBJ2-2; 8 bases are shared with TRBD1. This CDR3 is built from 14 residues. Germline V lookup: CDR1 MNHNY, CDR2 SVGAGI (reference sequence). The junction had 5 bases not matched to a gene; V was cut back by 10 bases and J by 1 base. The DNA for the CDR3 is TGTGCCACCAGGACAGGGAAGAACACCGGGGAGCTGTTTTTT. Protein product: CATRTGKNTGELFF.

The chain has TRBV6-1 and TRBJ2-7; perhaps TRBD1 as D (5 bases). V dropped 8 bases and J dropped 1 base, with 15 bases sitting between them. The V gene's germline CDR1 is MNHNS and CDR2 SASEGT. This CDR3 is 14 amino acids long. The CDR3 spells CASVSMAGSYEQYF. DNA of the CDR3: TGTGCCAGCGTATCTATGGCAGGGTCCTACGAGCAGTACTTC.

This chain joins TRBV27 and TRBJ2-1; 7 bases are shared with TRBD1. The length of the CDR3 is 14 residues. V dropped 5 bases and J dropped 5; count of bases not matched to a gene: 6. Germline V gives CDR1 MNHEY, CDR2 SMNVEV (reference sequence). This CDR3 is CASSKPGQHNEQFF. The CDR3 DNA is TGTGCCAGCAGTAAGCCGGGACAGCACAATGAGCAGTTCTTC.

The chain recombines TRBV27 with TRBJ1-5; unclear D gene. CDR1 is MNHEY and CDR2 is SMNVEV in the germline V gene (reference sequence). This CDR3 spans 13 amino acids. V lost 6 bases and J 0 bases, leaving 6 bases between the germline ends. CDR3 loop: CASSLDSNQPQHF. The DNA for the CDR3 is TGTGCCAGCAGCTTAGATAGCAATCAGCCCCAGCATTTT.

The chain couples TRBV6-6 to TRBJ2-1, with 11 bases lining up with TRBD2. Trimming took 2 bases from V and 7 from J; bases not matched to a gene: 7. The CDR3 sequence is 16 residues long. Germline V gene lookup returns CDR1 MNHNY and CDR2 SVGAGI (reference sequence). The CDR3 nucleotides read TGTGCCAGCAGTTACAGGTCTAGCGGGGGGATAAATGAGCAGTTCTTC. The encoded protein is CASSYRSSGGINEQFF.

This chain connects TRBV5-8 to TRBJ1-3; no definite D call. Between the trimmed V and J ends, which lost 4 bases and 0 bases, there was a span of 5 bases. From germline, CDR1 is SGHTS and CDR2 YDEGEE. The CDR3 sequence is 13 residues long. The CDR3 spells CASSRASGNTIYF. CDR3 nucleotide sequence: TGTGCCAGCAGCCGAGCCTCTGGAAACACCATATATTTT.

This chain joins TRBV19 and TRBJ2-1; D may be TRBD2 (6 bases). Trimming left V 3 bases short and J 15 bases short, with 21 bases between. The germline CDR1 and CDR2 sequences are LNHDA and SQIVND (reference sequence). This CDR3 comprises 14 residues. The CDR3 region is CASSIWPDYRQGFF. As DNA, the CDR3 is TGTGCCAGTAGTATTTGGCCGGACTATCGCCAGGGGTTCTTC.

The chain recombines TRBV4-1 with TRBJ2-1, with D uncertain. Germline CDR1 and CDR2: MGHRA and YSYEKL. The CDR3 totals 16 residues. Trimming cost V 1 base and J 8 bases, with 18 bases left between them. The CDR3, as DNA: TGCGCCAGCAGCCAAGCCCCCCGCGGCTTGACGCATGAGCAGTTCTTC. This gives the protein CASSQAPRGLTHEQFF.

V is TRBV7-6 and J is TRBJ1-3, with 7 bases lining up with TRBD1. Trimming at V came to 5 bases and at J to 0 bases, leaving 7 bases not matched to a gene. CDR1 SGHVS and CDR2 FNYEAQ come from the germline V gene. The CDR3 covers 16 residues. CDR3 DNA: TGTGCCAGCAGCCAGGGGGACAGTTTCTCTGGAAACACCATATATTTT. Its translation is CASSQGDSFSGNTIYF.

Comment on this clone: The junction does not match germline at one end; this may be a read error. The rearrangement uses TRBV10-3 and TRBJ2-3; D is perhaps TRBD1 (6 bases). Germline V gene lookup returns CDR1 ENHRY and CDR2 SYGVKD. The CDR3 contains 13 residues. CDR3 region: CASSYRAWDTQYF. Here the CDR3 DNA reads TGTGCCAGCAGTTACAGGGCATGGGATACGCAGTATTTT.

With respect to this clone: The sample carries other DNA sequences with the same CDR3. The chain employs TRBV6-5 and TRBJ1-2; D call uncertain. V was shortened by 5 bases and J by 7 bases, with 17 bases between the two germline ends. This CDR3 is 14 amino acids long. CDR1 and CDR2 (germline): MNHEY, SVGAGI. The CDR3 loop is CASSGRTYTGGYTF. CDR3 in DNA: TGTGCCAGCAGTGGCAGGACCTATACGGGTGGCTACACCTTC.

This chain joins TRBV6-1 and TRBJ1-2, with no clear D. There are 12 residues in the CDR3. Germline CDR1 and CDR2: MNHNS and SASEGT. V was clipped by 5 bases and J by 8 bases, with 12 bases between them. The CDR3, as DNA: TGTGCCAGCAGTAGCGGGCGGTGGGGCTACACCTTC. It yields the protein CASSSGRWGYTF.

This chain uses TRBV6-5 with TRBJ2-2; possibly TRBD2 for D (6 bases). This CDR3 contains 15 residues. The germline V and J ends were trimmed by 6 bases and 0 bases, with 11 bases remaining between them. The V gene's germline CDR1 is MNHEY and CDR2 SVGAGI. CDR3 in amino acids: CASRRDFSNTGELFF. The DNA for the CDR3 is TGTGCCAGCAGACGGGACTTTTCGAACACCGGGGAGCTGTTTTTT.

This chain connects TRBV9 to TRBJ1-3, with 7 bases aligning to TRBD1. This CDR3 is built from 15 residues. Trimming removed 3 bases from V and 3 bases from J; junction bases left unmatched: 6. Germline loops: CDR1 SGDLS, CDR2 YYNGEE. The CDR3 DNA sequence: TGTGCCAGCAGCGATTACAGGGGCCTTGGAAACACCATATATTTT. This gives the protein CASSDYRGLGNTIYF.